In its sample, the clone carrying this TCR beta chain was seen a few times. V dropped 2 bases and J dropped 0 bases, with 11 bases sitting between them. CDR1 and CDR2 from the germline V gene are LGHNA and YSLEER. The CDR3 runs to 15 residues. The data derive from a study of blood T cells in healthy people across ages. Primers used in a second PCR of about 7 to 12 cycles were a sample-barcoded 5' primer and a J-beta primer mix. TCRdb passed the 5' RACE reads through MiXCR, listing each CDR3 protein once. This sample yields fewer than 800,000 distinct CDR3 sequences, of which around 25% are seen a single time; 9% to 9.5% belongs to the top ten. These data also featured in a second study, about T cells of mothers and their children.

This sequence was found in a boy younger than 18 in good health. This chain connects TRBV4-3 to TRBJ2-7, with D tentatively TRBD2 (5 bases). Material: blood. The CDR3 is CASSQRRLPSYEQYF. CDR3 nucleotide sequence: TGCGCCAGCAGCCAAAGGAGGTTACCCTCCTACGAGCAGTACTTC.